One sample yielded the 20 T cell receptor beta chains listed below, sequenced in a study of cytomegalovirus exposure and HLA in healthy donors. PCR amplification relied on 60 Vbeta primers (plus 13 Jbeta primers). Sequenced by immunoSEQ multiplex PCR; TCRdb stores in-frame clones only, minus some. This table holds fewer than 75,000 clones, just under 80% found once. The sequenced material came from PBMCs. These receptors all come from a young woman in good health and CMV-seronegative.

The chain combines TRBV25-1 with TRBJ1-2; 9 bases are a match to TRBD1. The ends lost 9 bases at V and 5 bases at J; junction bases unmatched: 7. Germline CDR1 and CDR2: MGHDK and SYGVNS. The length of the CDR3 is 13 residues. CDR3 in amino acids: CASSEGQGYGYTF. The CDR3 DNA follows: TGTGCCAGTAGCGAGGGACAGGGTTATGGCTACACCTTC.

The J gene is TRBJ1-1, the V gene TRBV6-4; 7 bases align to TRBD1. Looked up from germline, CDR1 is MRHNA and CDR2 is SNTAGT. There are 14 residues in the CDR3. Losses at the gene ends were 5 bases for V and 1 base for J; bases not matched to a gene: 4. CDR3 residues: CASSRDSENTEAFF. The CDR3 DNA reads as TGTGCCAGCAGTCGGGACAGCGAGAACACTGAAGCTTTCTTT.

V and J are TRBV30 and TRBJ1-3, with D perhaps TRBD1 (6 bases). The CDR3 runs 14 residues. In germline, CDR1 is GTSNPN, CDR2 SVGIG (reference sequence). With 2 bases removed from V and 0 bases from J, the gap between germline ends came to 8 bases. CDR3 protein: CAWSTGSSGNTIYF. The CDR3 DNA reads as TGTGCCTGGAGTACAGGGAGCTCTGGAAACACCATATATTTT.

The chain carries TRBV30 and TRBJ1-3; weak D call: TRBD1 (6 bases). V was shortened by 5 bases and J by 2 bases, with 22 bases between the two germline ends. The CDR3 has 17 amino acids. Germline CDR1 reads GTSNPN; CDR2 reads SVGIG (reference sequence). CDR3 protein: CAWSSLGAGETGNTIYF. The CDR3 nucleotides read TGTGCCTGGTCCTCCCTCGGGGCAGGGGAGACTGGAAACACCATATATTTT.

This clone was counted between two and nine times. The V and J genes are TRBV6-7 and TRBJ1-3; D is undetermined. Being an ORF, TRBV6-7 has a function that is uncertain. The germline V and J ends were trimmed by 2 bases and 1 base, with 9 bases remaining between them. The length of the CDR3 is 15 residues. In DNA form, the CDR3 reads TGTGCCAGCAGTTACCCGACTGAATCTGGAAACACCATATATTTT. This sequence encodes CASSYPTESGNTIYF.

The chain combines TRBV5-1 with TRBJ1-2; D uncertain. The V gene lost 4 bases and the J gene lost 3 bases, with 10 bases spanning the gap. Germline V CDR1 and CDR2: SGHRS, YFSETQ. The CDR3 is 13 amino acids. Here the CDR3 DNA reads TGCGCCAGCAGCACCTGGCAGGACTATGGCTACACCTTC. Encoded protein: CASSTWQDYGYTF.

The V gene is TRBV9, the J gene TRBJ1-4; weak D call: TRBD1 (5 bases). Between the trimmed V and J ends, which lost 3 bases and 6 bases, there was a span of 12 bases. The CDR3 contains 14 residues. The V gene's germline CDR1 is SGDLS and CDR2 YYNGEE. The chain's CDR3 is CASSAGGMDEKLFF. The DNA for the CDR3 is TGTGCCAGCAGCGCGGGGGGTATGGATGAAAAACTGTTTTTT.

The chain uses TRBV29-1 and TRBJ2-1, with 7 nucleotides matching TRBD2. The germline V gene encodes CDR1 SQVTM and CDR2 ANQGSEA. CDR3 size: 14 residues. Losses at the gene ends were 8 bases for V and 0 bases for J; bases not matched to a gene: 7. CDR3 coding DNA: TGCAGCAACTCTGGCGGGAGCTCCTACAATGAGCAGTTCTTC. It is translated as CSNSGGSSYNEQFF.

This chain connects TRBV30 to TRBJ2-1; D might be TRBD2 (6 bases). This CDR3 spans 15 amino acids. The ends were cut back, 0 bases at V and 4 bases at J, with 13 bases in the middle. The germline gives CDR1 GTSNPN, CDR2 SVGIG (reference sequence). CDR3: CAWSVGTSPYNEQFF. The CDR3 nucleotides read TGTGCCTGGAGTGTAGGGACTTCGCCTTACAATGAGCAGTTCTTC.

The rearrangement uses TRBV7-2 and TRBJ2-3, with 11 nucleotides matching TRBD1. V shed 7 bases and J 3 bases; nucleotides not matched to a gene: 9. The CDR3 contains 16 residues. CDR1 and CDR2 from the germline V gene are SGHTA and FQGNSA. CDR3 coding DNA: TGTGCCAGCATAGAGGACAGGGGGCGGGATACAGATACGCAGTATTTT. Translated, it gives CASIEDRGRDTDTQYF.

DNA of the CDR3: TGTGCCTGGAGTCCGACAGGGAGCTATGGCTACACCTTC. As protein: CAWSPTGSYGYTF. J is TRBJ1-2 and V is TRBV30; 7 nucleotides line up with TRBD1. CDR1 is GTSNPN, CDR2 SVGIG, per germline (reference sequence). The CDR3 runs to 13 residues. J gave up 4 bases and V 2 bases, and 4 bases lay outside the gene matches. The entire variable domain, with the rest obtained from reference TRBV30 and TRBJ1-2, is as follows: SQTIHQWPATLVQPVGSPLSLECTVEGTSNPNLYWYRQAAGRGLQLLFYSVGIGQISSEVPQNLSASRPQDRQFILSSKKLLLSDSGFYLCAWSPTGSYGYTFGSGTRLTVV.

V is TRBV7-9 and J is TRBJ2-5, with TRBD1 identical over 8 bases. The junction had 16 bases not matched to a gene; V was cut back by 5 bases and J by 5 bases. Germline CDR1 and CDR2: SEHNR and FQNEAQ (reference sequence). The CDR3 contains 17 residues. Here the CDR3 reads CASSPLWAGGAEETQYF. The CDR3, as DNA: TGTGCCAGCAGCCCACTCTGGGCAGGGGGCGCGGAGGAGACCCAGTACTTC.

The chain joins TRBV30 to TRBJ1-5; maybe TRBD1 (5 bases). Trimming took 4 bases from V and 3 from J, leaving 16 bases between them. Germline CDR1 and CDR2: GTSNPN and SVGIG (reference sequence). The CDR3 loop spans 15 amino acids. CDR3 DNA: TGTGCCTGGAAAGGGCCAGACAGAACCAATCAGCCCCAGCATTTT. This encodes CAWKGPDRTNQPQHF. Complete variable domain (other parts from reference TRBV30 and TRBJ1-5): SQTIHQWPATLVQPVGSPLSLECTVEGTSNPNLYWYRQAAGRGLQLLFYSVGIGQISSEVPQNLSASRPQDRQFILSSKKLLLSDSGFYLCAWKGPDRTNQPQHFGDGTRLSIL.

This clone has more than one count but fewer than ten. The chain combines TRBV28 with TRBJ1-4; D call uncertain. The length of the CDR3 is 15 residues. V shed 6 bases and J shed 6 bases, with 17 bases lying between them. CDR1 is MDHEN, CDR2 SYDVKM, per germline. CDR3 protein: CASSPAGKQDEKLFF. For the CDR3, the DNA is TGTGCCAGCAGCCCCGCCGGGAAGCAAGATGAAAAACTGTTTTTT.

V gene TRBV10-2 combines with J gene TRBJ2-7; tentatively, D is TRBD1 (6 bases). Germline lookup yields CDR1 WSHSY and CDR2 SAAADI. V was shortened by 2 bases and J by 4 bases, with 9 bases between the two germline ends. The CDR3 contains 13 residues. CDR3 sequence: CASSEPGTYEQYF. The CDR3 nucleotides read TGCGCCAGCAGTGAGCCAGGGACATACGAGCAGTACTTC.

This chain links TRBV7-9 with TRBJ2-3; maybe TRBD2 (6 bases). Germline V lookup: CDR1 SEHNR, CDR2 FQNEAQ (reference sequence). The V and J ends lost 5 bases and 0 bases respectively, with 9 bases between them. The CDR3 extends over 14 amino acids. In DNA, the CDR3 is TGTGCCAGCAGCCCAGGGACTAGCACAGATACGCAGTATTTT. The encoded protein is CASSPGTSTDTQYF. The full variable domain, with the rest looked up from reference TRBV7-9 and TRBJ2-3, is DTGVSQNPRHKITKRGQNVTFRCDPISEHNRLYWYRQTLGQGPEFLTYFQNEAQLEKSRLLSDRFSAERPKGSFSTLEIQRTEQGDSAMYLCASSPGTSTDTQYFGPGTRLTVL.

CDR3 nucleotide sequence: TGTGCCAGCAGGATGGACAGGGTTAATGAAAAACTGTTTTTT. Translated, it gives CASRMDRVNEKLFF. The rearrangement joins TRBV6-5 to TRBJ1-4; 8 nucleotides agree with TRBD1. There are 14 residues in the CDR3. The germline V gene has CDR1 MNHEY and CDR2 SVGAGI. J was trimmed by 4 bases and V by 6 bases; bases with no gene match: 4.

This clone was recorded a few times. The rearrangement links TRBV30 to TRBJ2-6, with D possibly matching TRBD1 (5 bases). The CDR3 covers 14 residues. Germline loops: CDR1 GTSNPN, CDR2 SVGIG (reference sequence). Trimming removed 5 bases from V and 0 bases from J, with 8 bases in between. The CDR3 DNA reads as TGTGCCTGGGGCGACAGCTCTGGGGCCAACGTCCTGACTTTC. As protein: CAWGDSSGANVLTF. The variable domain in full, with the rest retrieved from reference TRBV30 and TRBJ2-6, is SQTIHQWPATLVQPVGSPLSLECTVEGTSNPNLYWYRQAAGRGLQLLFYSVGIGQISSEVPQNLSASRPQDRQFILSSKKLLLSDSGFYLCAWGDSSGANVLTFGAGSRLTVL.

This chain joins TRBV7-2 and TRBJ2-3; D is unresolved. This CDR3 region has 12 residues. The ends were cut back, 4 bases at V and 2 bases at J, with 4 bases in the middle. CDR1 is SGHTA and CDR2 is FQGNSA in the germline V gene. CDR3 sequence (DNA): TGTGCCAGCAGCTACTACACAGATACGCAGTATTTT. This gives the protein CASSYYTDTQYF.

This sequence joins TRBV5-1 and TRBJ1-4; D unclear. The V end was cut by 4 bases, the J end by 4 bases, with 14 bases between. The CDR3 is 15 amino acids. The germline CDR1 and CDR2 sequences are SGHRS and YFSETQ. The CDR3 sequence: CASSPGPGSNEKLFF. CDR3 sequence (DNA): TGCGCCAGCAGCCCTGGACCGGGGAGTAATGAAAAACTGTTTTTT.